Sequencing of this T cell receptor beta chain was carried out in a study of identical twins. This clonotype came up a few times. The trim removed 6 bases at V and 0 bases at J, leaving 8 bases unmatched. Per germline, CDR1 MNHEY and CDR2 SVGEGT. This CDR3 comprises 15 residues. TCRdb re-called the 5' RACE reads with MiXCR, one entry per CDR3 protein. The sample consists of 600,000 to 850,000 distinct CDR3 sequences, 18% of them appearing once. These data were likewise used in another study, on T cells expressing NK-cell markers. That work states: Of CD8+ T cells, roughly 1.0-7.0% belonged to dominant NKG2C+ clonotypes in six donors. The study left the HCMV specificity of expanded NKG2C+ T cell clones unresolved.

The chain joins TRBV6-2 or TRBV6-3 to TRBJ2-7; TRBD1 agrees at 7 bases. Sample: PBMCs. The TCR was taken from a young woman in good health. The CDR3 DNA is TGTGCCAGCAGCTTCGGACAGGTTAGCTCCTACGAGCAGTACTTC. Translated: CASSFGQVSSYEQYF.